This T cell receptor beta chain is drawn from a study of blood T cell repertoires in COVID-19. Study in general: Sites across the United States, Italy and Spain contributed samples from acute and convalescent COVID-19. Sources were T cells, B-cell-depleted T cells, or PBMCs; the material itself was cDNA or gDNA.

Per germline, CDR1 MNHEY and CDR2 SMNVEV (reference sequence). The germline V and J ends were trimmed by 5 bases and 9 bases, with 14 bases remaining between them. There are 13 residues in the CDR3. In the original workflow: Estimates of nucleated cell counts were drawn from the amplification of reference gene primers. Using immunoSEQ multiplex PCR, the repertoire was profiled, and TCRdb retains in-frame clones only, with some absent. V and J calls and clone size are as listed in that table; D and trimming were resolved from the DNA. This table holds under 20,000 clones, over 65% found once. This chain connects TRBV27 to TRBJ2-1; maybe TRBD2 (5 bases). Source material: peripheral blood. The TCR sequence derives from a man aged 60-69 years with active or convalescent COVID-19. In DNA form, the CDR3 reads TGTGCCAGCAGTGAGGGCTCCTACGGTGAGCAGTTCTTC. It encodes CASSEGSYGEQFF.